The TCR beta chain under discussion was sequenced for a study of neurological immune-mediated disorders (dated by TCRdb to the late 2010s). In the study overall: Among the 35 or so multiple sclerosis patients, relapsing-remitting MS was present in roughly 30 and secondary progressive MS was present in 3. Alongside PBMC samples, the set of more than 85 TCR-beta libraries contained longitudinal samples, technical triplicates, and paired CD4+ and CD8+ T-cell subsets that had been sorted. Of the roughly 70 subjects in the cohort, some 14 were HAM/TSP patients, about 34 were multiple sclerosis patients, and some 20 were healthy controls. The study compared peripheral blood TCR-beta repertoires of HTLV-I-associated myelopathy (HAM/TSP) patients, multiple sclerosis patients and healthy controls using UMI-based sequencing. Longitudinal HAM/TSP donors and healthy donors each had 3 time-points at intervals of roughly 3-40 months.

The sample holds many counts of this clonotype. Which antigen it targets is not known. There are no base qualities to consult, and no much larger clone falls within one base. cDNA synthesis used template-switch 5'RACE with a primer carrying a 10-nucleotide random unique molecular identifier tagging each TCR transcript. Each sequencing run produced over 160 million TCR-beta sequences covering 15-18 subjects. The RNeasy kit was used to extract total RNA. The KAPA Real-time Library Amplification kit was used to amplify TCR-beta VDJ regions with primers for the TCR constant region and the 5'RACE anchor. Sample indexes and Illumina adaptors were added in a first PCR, and a second PCR then increased library yield. After Ampure bead purification, the roughly 650 bp TCR product was size-selected on a 2% E-gel SizeSelection system. Before pooling, library quality was checked on a Bioanalyzer, concentration was measured with Qubit, and libraries were quantified with the Kapa Library Quantification kit. Paired-end 2 x 150 bp sequencing of the libraries was performed on an Illumina HiSeq 2500. To increase sequence diversity, roughly 24-32% phiX was spiked into each library pool. Per the original workflow: Quality-filtered reads were processed with the UMI-based MiGEC pipeline, which removed over 75% of raw TCR sequences during error correction. IMGT germline references were used for alignment of VDJ genes, and clonotypes were defined by a unique CDR3 amino acid sequence together with V-J genes. Clonal expansion, Shannon diversity, and CDR3 relatedness (CalcPairwiseDistances, ClusterSamples) were evaluated with VDJtools, and phylogenetic trees were built with CLCbio workbench. Using coefficient-of-variation modelling across technical triplicates, the study counted a clone as expanded if it had at least 8 unique UMIs. Using fastp trimming at Q25 and MiXCR clonotype assembly, TCRdb reanalyzed the public sequencing data and kept in-frame beta chains. One record per CDR3 amino acid sequence lists the most common genes and DNA. The V and J calls were determined by TCRdb, not by the authors. This sample gives about 80,000 distinct CDR3 sequences in total; over 4.5% of them show up just once. The ten largest clones add up to 7.9% of the sample.

The sample's time point, from its label and the paper: longitudinal time-point 2. Libraries from unsorted PBMCs were made from 2 million PBMCs kept in RNAlater at -80 degrees C until RNA extraction. Multiple sclerosis patients were enrolled in a US clinical protocol under which disease progression was evaluated by magnetic resonance imaging. Peripheral blood underwent Ficoll-Hypaque density gradient centrifugation to isolate PBMCs, which were then cryopreserved in liquid nitrogen. Results and caveats for the whole study, not just this receptor: The highest TCR clonal expansion was observed in HAM/TSP patients, whereas the lowest was observed in MS patients, even when compared with healthy controls. In a phylogenetic analysis, the repertoires of 18 out of 34 MS patients fell into a single cluster of related CDR3 sequences, pointing to a possible signature at the repertoire level. The MS cluster showed no association with clinical or MRI features, and the authors stated that larger cohorts are needed. No identical CDR3 amino acid sequences were found to be shared among expanded clones across subjects, suggesting that TCR-beta repertoires were private in all groups.

Sequencing was done on a sample of PBMCs. The clonotype was recovered from a woman aged 55-70 years with multiple sclerosis.

CDR3 protein: CASSLEGGMGTQYF. Here is the DNA: TGTGCCAGCAGCTTAGAGGGAGGAATGGGGACCCAGTACTTC. The sequence joins TRBV7-2 to TRBJ2-5; TRBD2 is a weak D gene call, 6 bases matching. A distance of 13 bases separates the germline ends of V and J, which lose 1 base and 7 bases respectively. CDR1 and CDR2, looked up from the germline V gene, are SGHTA and FQGNSA. The CDR3 numbers 14 residues from cysteine through phenylalanine. The CDR3 DNA has 42 bases and is translated from base 1.